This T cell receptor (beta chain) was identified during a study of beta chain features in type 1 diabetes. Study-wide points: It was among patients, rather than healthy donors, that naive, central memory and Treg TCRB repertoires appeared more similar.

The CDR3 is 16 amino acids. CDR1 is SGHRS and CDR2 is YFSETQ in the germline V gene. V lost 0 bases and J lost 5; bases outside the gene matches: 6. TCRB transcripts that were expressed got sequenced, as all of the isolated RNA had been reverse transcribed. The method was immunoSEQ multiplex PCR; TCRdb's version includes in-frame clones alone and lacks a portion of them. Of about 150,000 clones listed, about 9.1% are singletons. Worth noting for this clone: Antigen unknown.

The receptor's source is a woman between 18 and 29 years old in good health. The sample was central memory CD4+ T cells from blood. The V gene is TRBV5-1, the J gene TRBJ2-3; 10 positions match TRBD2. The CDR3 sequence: CASSLAAGGRGDTQYF. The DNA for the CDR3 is TGCGCCAGCAGCTTGGCAGCGGGAGGGCGTGGAGATACGCAGTATTTT.